The entry that follows covers one TCR beta chain sequence. There is no known antigen for this receptor. The missing CDR3 end, 3 residues past where the read stops, is filled in from the germline J gene. The data derive from a study of T cells in women clearing cervical HPV infection (dated by TCRdb to between 2018 and 2020). General notes on the study: The cases were about 23 women with histologically confirmed HPV16-related CIN3 or worse, and 2 of those women had invasive cancers. The controls were 25 or so women whose single incident HPV16 infection cleared within 12 months with no development of precancer or cancer. Blood from cases was collected at the visit at which the lesion was first identified, whereas blood from controls was collected once infection was no longer detected. For cases, a median interval of approximately 140 days, with an interquartile range of about 90 to 200 days, was observed between lesion detection and blood sampling. Since only a few of the women had HLA typing available, the possibility that HLA type was acting as a confounder could not be ruled out. The exploratory proof-of-principle case-control study was nested within the Guanacaste HPV Natural History Study in Costa Rica and compared TCR repertoires across cervical HPV16 outcomes. Cases were matched to controls by age within five years and by the year the sample was collected. Cases had a median age of 34 years and controls had a median age of 38, with no significant differences in baseline characteristics. The parent cohort enrolled 9,800 or so women aged 18 or older in Guanacaste, Costa Rica, during about 1993 to 1994 and followed them for 7 to 8 years. Five blinded duplicates per group were added as quality controls, so that 60 or so samples were obtained: some 50 participants and around 10 replicates. The full study reports these points: Cases were distinguished from controls with an estimated AUC of 0.65 to 0.85 by random forest classifiers combining richness and V gene abundances. Lower TRBV6-7 relative abundance was observed in cases than in controls (around 0.1% versus 0.15%; Bonferroni P = 0.0008). T-cell numbers per sample were unknown, so richness differences could reflect varying T-cell content rather than repertoire biology. The cross-sectional design could not show whether the associations came before the infection or were a result of it, and neither effector/memory subsets nor HPV-specific T cells were isolated. Across sequencing depths, CIN3+ cases showed significantly higher TCR repertoire richness than controls, but evenness did not differ between the groups.

Looking up the germline V gene yields CDR1 SNHLY and CDR2 FYNNEI. The CDR3 goes from the cysteine to the phenylalanine over 13 residues. The DNA covers only part of the CDR3, 30 bases in frame from base 1. Every participant had a single incident cervical HPV16 infection, and women with prevalent HPV16 infections were excluded. Cervical HPV DNA was detected by MY09/MY11 PCR, and genotyping was performed by dot-blot hybridization. Fifteen mL of heparinized blood were centrifuged, and the buffy coat was aliquoted, frozen at -30°C, then stored at -80°C. QIAGEN kits were used to extract genomic DNA from the buffy coat specimens. The immunoSEQ assay used multiplex PCR to amplify TCR beta CDR3 regions from an average of roughly 1.2 ug of genomic DNA per sample. To correct primer bias, the assay used a complete synthetic TCR repertoire to set an amplification baseline. The amplicons were sequenced using the Illumina platform. The published analysis was carried out like this. Sequences were error-corrected by clustering with frequency ratios and a modified nearest-neighbor algorithm, then analyzed in the immunoSEQ Analyzer with IMGT gene definitions. At each rarefaction depth, TCR richness and evenness were averaged across 20 rarefaction repeats, and any sample with fewer sequences than the depth was left out. V, D and J gene relative abundances were compared between groups with Wilcoxon rank sum tests, applying FDR correction. For the blinded duplicates, the intraclass correlation was 95.6% for TCR richness and averaged around 81% across about 64 gene segments. Not all clones reach the TCRdb copy of this immuneACCESS table, which keeps in-frame sequences only. Checked studies attribute under half of the gap to unresolved V genes and leave the rest unexplained. The V and J calls and clone size come from that table; D and trimming were worked out from the DNA. The sample table includes tens of thousands of clones. 1.2% of the sample rests with the top ten.

Sequencing used blood buffy coat. Here the chain combines TRBV2 and TRBJ1-2; the D gene remains uncertain. This TCR was recovered from a woman between 18 and 75 years old with a cervical HPV16 infection that either progressed to CIN3+ or cleared (not recorded which). The CDR3 region has the sequence CASTATNQETYTF. Incomplete CDR3 DNA: TGTGCCAGCACGGCGACAAACCAAGAGACC.